A single TCR beta chain is shown here with its context. The antigen it binds to is not known. No much larger clone is present one base from it, and per-base qualities are unavailable. These data come from a study of T cell responses to AZD1222 COVID-19 vaccine (dated by TCRdb to the early 2020s). Broadly, across the study: AZD1222 recipients whose second dose came at about 4 weeks and those whose second dose came at about 12 weeks were combined into one group, since spike-specific TCR depth and breadth did not differ between the two schedules. TCR sequencing was performed for 230 to 250 trial participants, of whom around 200 were given two doses of AZD1222 and around 25 were given two doses of MenACWY control vaccine. Trial participants were enrolled into age subgroups of 18-55, 56-69 and 70-plus years, which contained about 160, 30 and 59 TCR-sequenced participants, respectively. The paper's findings and limits, for the study overall: Vaccine-associated CD4 TCRs spanned the whole spike protein, with dominant responses in regions 160-218 and 743-854. No day 14 peak-response samples were available, so repertoires were characterized only after the peak T cell response. In the small 56-69-year group, the increase in depth fell short of significance, most likely because of low power. Epitopes outside the regions mutated in the B.1.351 and B.1.1.7 variants were reportedly recognized by nearly half of the unique spike-specific TCRs. Most participants were white British and females outnumbered males, and the authors suggested that clonal diversity may have been underestimated. Only six AZD1222 recipients were SARS-CoV-2 seropositive at baseline, limiting conclusions about previously exposed vaccinees. A significant rise in spike-specific TCR breadth and depth was observed after two AZD1222 doses relative to day 0 and relative to MenACWY recipients.

Interpreted using the paper, the time point label stands for: baseline before first vaccination. The vaccinee samples were drawn from two UK trials, COV001 and COV002, one of which was a single-blind randomized controlled phase 2/3 trial testing AZD1222 (ChAdOx1 nCoV-19) in healthy adults. For TCRbeta chain sequencing, PBMC samples from trial participants were taken at day 0 and at day 28 after the second dose. The CDR3 regions of human TCRbeta chains were subjected to immunosequencing. As for the authors' bioinformatics: TCRs in the repertoires were matched against a reference library of SARS-CoV-2-specific TCRs that had been generated with the MIRA antigen-specificity platform. Breadth was defined as the fraction of unique TCRs that were SARS-CoV-2-associated. Depth was defined as the fraction of total T cells that were SARS-CoV-2-associated. Using the MIRA data, every spike-specific TCR was mapped to the spike region that the TCR reacted to and assigned to either a CD4 or a CD8 class. Log10-transformed breadth and depth values were compared by one-way ANOVA with Sidak's multiple comparisons tests. This is the immuneACCESS table as TCRdb keeps it, with only in-frame sequences that have V and J called. A part of the clones is gone; compared with another copy, unresolved V genes explain less than half, and the rest is unexplained. V and J calls and clone size follow that table, whereas D and trimming were derived from the DNA. Here the sample has about 140,000 clones; under 95% occur a single time. The top ten clonotypes cover 2.5% to 4% of the sample.

Its CDR3 holds 20 amino acids, cysteine through phenylalanine. The read is trimmed to its CDR3 DNA, 60 bases read in frame from base 1. The germline V gene gives CDR1 as SGHDN and CDR2 as FVKESK. V sheds 2 bases and J sheds 2 bases, leaving 28 bases between their ends. Sequenced material: peripheral blood, taken on day 0 of AZD1222 vaccination. The chain joins TRBV14 to TRBJ2-7; D gene: possibly TRBD2, on 7 matching bases. This sequence originates from an adult in good health. The DNA is as follows: TGTGCCAGCAGCCAAAGGTATGGGGGGGCCAGATCCCCCGCGGCCTACGAGCAGTACTTC. Its amino acids are CASSQRYGGARSPAAYEQYF.